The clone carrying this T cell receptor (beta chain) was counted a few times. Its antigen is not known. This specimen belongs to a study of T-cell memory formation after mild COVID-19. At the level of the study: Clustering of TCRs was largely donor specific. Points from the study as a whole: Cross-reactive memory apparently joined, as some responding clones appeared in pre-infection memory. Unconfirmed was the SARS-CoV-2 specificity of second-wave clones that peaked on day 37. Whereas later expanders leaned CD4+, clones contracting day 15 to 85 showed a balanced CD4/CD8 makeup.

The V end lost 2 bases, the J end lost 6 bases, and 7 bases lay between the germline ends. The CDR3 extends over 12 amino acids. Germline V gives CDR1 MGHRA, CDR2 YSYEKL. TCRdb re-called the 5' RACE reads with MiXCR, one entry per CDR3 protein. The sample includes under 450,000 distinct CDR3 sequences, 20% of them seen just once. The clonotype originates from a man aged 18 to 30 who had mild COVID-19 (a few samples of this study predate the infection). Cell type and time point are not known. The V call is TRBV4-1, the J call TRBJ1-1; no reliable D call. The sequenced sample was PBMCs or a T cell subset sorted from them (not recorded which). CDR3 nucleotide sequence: TGCGCCAGCAGCCAACCAGGACCTGAAGCTTTCTTT. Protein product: CASSQPGPEAFF.